This T cell receptor (beta chain) appears in the sequencing data of a study of cytomegalovirus exposure and HLA in healthy donors. As for the study in general: Researchers previously reported finding about 110 million unique TCR beta sequences from approximately 200 million T cells.

The PCR made use of 60 Vbeta and 13 Jbeta primers. The protocol was immunoSEQ multiplex PCR, while the TCRdb copy is restricted to in-frame clones and leaves out a portion. Of more than 95,000 clones listed, around 78% are singletons. Study conclusions and caveats: Later analysis found that TCR beta chains associated with HLA were more clonally expanded than other, equally common chains. Previously analyzed data showed that most TCR beta V segments were productive at a frequency of about 87% or about 30%.

With regard to this clone: Its specificity is not known.

Trimming at V came to 7 bases and at J to 4 bases, leaving 5 bases not matched to a gene. CDR3 length: 14 residues. CDR1 and CDR2 from the germline V gene are MNHNY and SVGAGI (reference sequence). This TCR was sampled from a man aged 40-50 years in good health and CMV-seronegative. Material: PBMCs. This sequence joins TRBV6-6 and TRBJ2-1, with 9 bases matching TRBD2. The chain's CDR3 is CASTPLAGYNEQFF. The DNA for the CDR3 is TGTGCCAGCACCCCTCTAGCGGGGTACAATGAGCAGTTCTTC.